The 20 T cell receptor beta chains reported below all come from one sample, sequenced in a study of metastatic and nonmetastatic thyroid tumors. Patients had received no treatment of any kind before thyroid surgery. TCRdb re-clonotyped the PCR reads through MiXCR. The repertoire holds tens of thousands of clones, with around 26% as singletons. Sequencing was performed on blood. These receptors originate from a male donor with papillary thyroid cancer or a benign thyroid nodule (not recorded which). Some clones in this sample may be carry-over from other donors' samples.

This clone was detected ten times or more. CDR3: CASSQSSNQPQHF. The DNA of the CDR3 is TGTGCCAGCAGCCAAAGTAGCAATCAGCCCCAGCATTTT. The chain joins TRBV7-2 to TRBJ1-5; D remains ambiguous. Trimming removed 5 bases at V and 0 bases at J, with 5 bases between. This CDR3 region has 13 residues. CDR1 and CDR2 from the germline V gene are SGHTA and FQGNSA.

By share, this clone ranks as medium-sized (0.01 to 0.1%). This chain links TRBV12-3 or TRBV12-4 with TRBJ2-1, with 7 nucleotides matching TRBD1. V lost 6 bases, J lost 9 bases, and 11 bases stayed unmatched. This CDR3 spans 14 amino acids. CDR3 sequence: CASSRQGLDSEQFF. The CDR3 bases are TGTGCCAGCAGCAGACAGGGATTAGACAGTGAGCAGTTCTTC.

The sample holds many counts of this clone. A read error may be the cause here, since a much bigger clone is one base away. The chain's CDR3 is CSVGGRKGLLGNEQYF. CDR3 DNA sequence: TGCAGCGTTGGAGGTAGAAAAGGGCTTCTAGGGAACGAGCAGTACTTC. The V and J genes are TRBV29-1 and TRBJ2-7; D not resolved. This CDR3 region has 16 residues. V gave up 4 bases and J gave up 5 bases, with 24 bases separating them. CDR1 SQVTM and CDR2 ANQGSEA come from the germline V gene.

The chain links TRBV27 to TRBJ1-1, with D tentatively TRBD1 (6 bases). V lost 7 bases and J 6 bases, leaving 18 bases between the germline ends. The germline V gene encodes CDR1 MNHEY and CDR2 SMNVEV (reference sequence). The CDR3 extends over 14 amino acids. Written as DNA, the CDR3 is TGTGCCAGCAACTCGTGGGGGGCCGGGTCTGAAGCTTTCTTT. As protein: CASNSWGAGSEAFF.

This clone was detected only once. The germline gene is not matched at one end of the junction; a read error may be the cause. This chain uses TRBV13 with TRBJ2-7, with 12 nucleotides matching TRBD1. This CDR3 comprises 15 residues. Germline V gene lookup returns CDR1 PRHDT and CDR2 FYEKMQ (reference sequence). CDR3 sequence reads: CAISLPGQGALEQYF. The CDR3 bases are TGTGCCATCAGCTTGCCGGGACAGGGGGCTCTAGAGCAGTACTTC. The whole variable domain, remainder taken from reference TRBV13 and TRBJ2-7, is AAGVIQSPRHLIKEKRETATLKCYPIPRHDTVYWYQQGPGQDPQFLISFYEKMQSDKGSIPDRFSAQQFSDYHSELNMSSLELGDSALYFCAISLPGQGALEQYFGPGTRLTVT.

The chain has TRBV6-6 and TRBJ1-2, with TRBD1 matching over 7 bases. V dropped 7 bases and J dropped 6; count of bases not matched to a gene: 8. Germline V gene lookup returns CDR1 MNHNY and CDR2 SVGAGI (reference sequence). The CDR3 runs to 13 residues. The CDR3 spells CASKLGGQDGYTF. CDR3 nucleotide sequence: TGTGCCAGCAAGTTAGGGGGCCAAGATGGCTACACCTTC.

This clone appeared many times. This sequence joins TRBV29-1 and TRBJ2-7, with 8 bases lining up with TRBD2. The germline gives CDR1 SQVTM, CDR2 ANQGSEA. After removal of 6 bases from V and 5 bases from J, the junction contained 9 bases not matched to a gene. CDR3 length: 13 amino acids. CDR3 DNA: TGCAGCGTCGGCGGGGGGACCCACGACGAGCAGTACTTC. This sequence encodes CSVGGGTHDEQYF.

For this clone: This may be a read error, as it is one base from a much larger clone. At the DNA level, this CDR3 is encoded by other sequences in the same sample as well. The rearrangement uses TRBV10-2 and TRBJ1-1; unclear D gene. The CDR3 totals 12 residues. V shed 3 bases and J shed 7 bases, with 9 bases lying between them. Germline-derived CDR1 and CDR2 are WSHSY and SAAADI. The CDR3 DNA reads TGCGCCAGCAGTGAAGGTCCCCTTGAAGCTTTCTTT. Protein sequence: CASSEGPLEAFF.

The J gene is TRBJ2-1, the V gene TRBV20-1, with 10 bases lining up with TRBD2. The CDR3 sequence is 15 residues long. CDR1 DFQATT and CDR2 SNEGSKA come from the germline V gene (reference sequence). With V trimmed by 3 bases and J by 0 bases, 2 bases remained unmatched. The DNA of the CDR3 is TGCAGTGCTAGGTCTAGCGGGGGCTCCTACAATGAGCAGTTCTTC. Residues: CSARSSGGSYNEQFF.

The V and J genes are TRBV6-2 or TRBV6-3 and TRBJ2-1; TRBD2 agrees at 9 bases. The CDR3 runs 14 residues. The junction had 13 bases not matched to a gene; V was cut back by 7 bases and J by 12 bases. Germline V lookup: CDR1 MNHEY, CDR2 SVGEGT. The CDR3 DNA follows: TGTGCCAGCAATACCCGATGGCGGGAGGGGGGGCAGTTCTTC. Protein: CASNTRWREGGQFF.

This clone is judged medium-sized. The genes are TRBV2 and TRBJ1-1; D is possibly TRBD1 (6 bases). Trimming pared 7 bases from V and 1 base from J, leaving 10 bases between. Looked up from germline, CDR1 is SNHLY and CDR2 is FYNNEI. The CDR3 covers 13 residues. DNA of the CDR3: TGTGCCAGCAAGGGGGTTGAGAACACTGAAGCTTTCTTT. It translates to CASKGVENTEAFF.

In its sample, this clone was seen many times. This CDR3 is CASSVATMSGELFF. The CDR3 nucleotides read TGTGCCAGCAGCGTAGCTACAATGAGCGGGGAGCTGTTTTTT. V gene TRBV9 combines with J gene TRBJ2-2, with D unresolved. The germline V gene encodes CDR1 SGDLS and CDR2 YYNGEE. The CDR3 is 14 residues long. The germline V and J ends were trimmed by 0 bases and 7 bases, with 10 bases remaining between them.

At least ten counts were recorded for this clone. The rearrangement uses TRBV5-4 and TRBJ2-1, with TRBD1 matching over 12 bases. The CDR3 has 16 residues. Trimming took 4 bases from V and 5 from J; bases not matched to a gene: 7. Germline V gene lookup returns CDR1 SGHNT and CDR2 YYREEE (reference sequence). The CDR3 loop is CASSVGGQGAHNEQFF. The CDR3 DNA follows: TGTGCCAGCAGCGTGGGGGGACAGGGGGCCCACAATGAGCAGTTCTTC. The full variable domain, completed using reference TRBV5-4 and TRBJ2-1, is ETGVTQSPTHLIKTRGQQVTLRCSSQSGHNTVSWYQQALGQGPQFIFQYYREEENGRGNFPPRFSGLQFPNYSSELNVNALELDDSALYLCASSVGGQGAHNEQFFGPGTRLTVL.

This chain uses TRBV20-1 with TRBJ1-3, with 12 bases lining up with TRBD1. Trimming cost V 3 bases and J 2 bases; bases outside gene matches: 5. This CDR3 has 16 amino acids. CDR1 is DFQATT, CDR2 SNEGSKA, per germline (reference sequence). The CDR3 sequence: CSARGGTGGPGNTIYF. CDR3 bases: TGCAGTGCTAGGGGCGGGACAGGGGGCCCTGGAAACACCATATATTTT.

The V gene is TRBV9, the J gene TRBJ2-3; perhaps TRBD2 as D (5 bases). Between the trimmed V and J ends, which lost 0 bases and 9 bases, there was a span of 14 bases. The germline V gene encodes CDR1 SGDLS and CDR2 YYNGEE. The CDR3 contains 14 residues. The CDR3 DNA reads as TGTGCCAGCAGCGTAGGCGGGCACCCCCGGACGCAGTATTTT. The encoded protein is CASSVGGHPRTQYF.

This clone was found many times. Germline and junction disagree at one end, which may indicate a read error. CDR3 in DNA: TGTGCTAGCAGCTTAGCCGGGACAGGGGTTTCAGATACGCAGTATTTT. Amino acids: CASSLAGTGVSDTQYF. The gene calls are TRBV7-7 and TRBJ2-3; 10 nucleotides match TRBD1. The CDR3 is made up of 16 amino acids. The germline V gene has CDR1 SSHAT and CDR2 FNYEAQ (reference sequence). Drawing the rest from reference TRBV7-7 and TRBJ2-3, the complete variable domain is GAGVSQSPRYKVTKRGQDVTLRCDPISSHATLYWYQQALGQGPEFLTYFNYEAQPDKSGLPSDRFSAERPEGSISTLTIQRTEQRDSAMYRCASSLAGTGVSDTQYFGPGTRLTVL.

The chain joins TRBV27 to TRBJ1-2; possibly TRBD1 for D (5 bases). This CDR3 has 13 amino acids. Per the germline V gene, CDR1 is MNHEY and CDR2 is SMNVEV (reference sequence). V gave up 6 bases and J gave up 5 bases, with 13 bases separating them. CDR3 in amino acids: CASSATREYGYTF. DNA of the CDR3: TGTGCCAGCAGCGCTACCAGGGAGTATGGCTACACCTTC.

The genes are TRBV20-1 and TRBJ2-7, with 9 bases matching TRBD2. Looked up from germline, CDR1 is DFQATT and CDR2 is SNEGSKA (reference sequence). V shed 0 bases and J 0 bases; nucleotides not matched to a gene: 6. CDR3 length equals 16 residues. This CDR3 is CSARDRRTSVSYEQYF. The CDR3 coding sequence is TGCAGTGCTAGAGATAGGAGGACTAGCGTCTCCTACGAGCAGTACTTC.

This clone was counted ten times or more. This CDR3 reads CASTTRQGFQPQHF. CDR3 nucleotides: TGTGCCAGCACCACCCGACAGGGATTTCAGCCCCAGCATTTT. This rearrangement joins TRBV6-1 to TRBJ1-5; TRBD1 agrees at 7 bases. There are 14 residues in the CDR3. With V trimmed by 7 bases and J by 6 bases, 9 bases remained unmatched. Germline V CDR1 and CDR2: MNHNS, SASEGT.

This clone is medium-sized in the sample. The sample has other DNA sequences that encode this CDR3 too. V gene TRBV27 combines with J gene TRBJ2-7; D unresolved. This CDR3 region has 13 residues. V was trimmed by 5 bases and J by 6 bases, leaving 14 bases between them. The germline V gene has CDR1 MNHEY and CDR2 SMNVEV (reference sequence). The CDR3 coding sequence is TGTGCCAGCAGTCGCCCCCGAGTTGGCGAGCAGTACTTC. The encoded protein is CASSRPRVGEQYF.